This T cell receptor (beta chain) was profiled in a study of prognosis after radiotherapy for stage I lung cancer. Study-level findings and limits: Patients with metastases reportedly showed TRBV and TRBJ gene usage that differed from patients without metastases.

The CDR3 is 15 residues long. V lost 7 bases, J lost 4 bases, and 14 bases stayed unmatched. Germline assignment: CDR1 DFQATT and CDR2 SNEGSKA (reference sequence). At least ten counts were recorded for this clonotype. Its antigen is currently unknown. Amplification of TCR beta CDR3 from genomic DNA used two-round multiplex PCR. Primers (each specific to one TRBV or TRBJ gene) were used in first-round PCR. TCRdb re-called the multiplex PCR reads through MiXCR, storing one row per CDR3 protein. The repertoire holds fewer than 20,000 distinct CDR3 sequences, with 17% as singletons. The V and J genes are TRBV20-1 and TRBJ1-1; 8 bases match TRBD1. Sequenced material: PBMCs, taken before or after stereotactic body radiation therapy (not recorded which). The origin of this receptor is a donor over 45 with non-small cell lung cancer. The CDR3 nucleotides are TGCAGTGTGGGGGAGGGGACAGGATGGGCCACTGAAGCTTTCTTT. This codes for CSVGEGTGWATEAFF.